These T cell receptor beta chains were read from a single sample in a study of shared clonotypes between healthy human individuals. Sequencing used immunoSEQ multiplex PCR; TCRdb keeps in-frame clones, though not all of them. The data show roughly 1,100,000 clones, with about 75% seen just once and 1.5% held by the top ten. The sample was memory CD4+ T cells sorted from blood. These receptors originate from a man between 18 and 29 years old in good health. The CDR3 runs from the conserved cysteine through the conserved F or W. A D gene is named only where the DNA matches it firmly. The listing skips clone size in some rows; elsewhere it reads once, few, many or a size class.

clone_size d_call j_call v_call cdr3_nt cdr3_aa
. . TRBJ2-7 TRBV12-1 TGTGCCAGCAGCTTTGCTCTGGACAGGGTTTTATCCTACGAGCAGTACTTC CASSFALDRVLSYEQYF
many . TRBJ1-2 TRBV7-9 TGTGCCAGCAGCGCCGTGTCTGGCTACACCTTC CASSAVSGYTF
. . TRBJ2-3 TRBV5-1 TGCGCCAGCAGCTCCGTGGACGCTGGAGATACGCAGTATTTT CASSSVDAGDTQYF
few TRBD1 TRBJ2-3 TRBV11-2 TGTGCCAGCAGCTTAGCGGGACAGGCGTACACAGATACGCAGTATTTT CASSLAGQAYTDTQYF
. . TRBJ2-5 TRBV5-1 TGCGCCAGCAGCTCGACGGGACATACACAAGAGACCCAGTACTTC CASSSTGHTQETQYF
few TRBD2 TRBJ2-5 TRBV6-5 TGTGCCAGCAGAAGGACTAGCGGGGGGCTGGAGACCCAGTACTTC CASRRTSGGLETQYF
. . TRBJ2-5 TRBV2 TGTGCCAGCAGTGAAGTTTTTGGGACCCAGTACTTC CASSEVFGTQYF
. . TRBJ1-2 TRBV10-3 TGTGCCATCAGTGAGCAAGCATCGCTCTCAAACGGCTACACCTTC CAISEQASLSNGYTF
. . TRBJ1-6 TRBV14 TGTGCCAGCAGCGCTCCCCAGGGATCGTATAATTCACCCCTCCACTTT CASSAPQGSYNSPLHF
. TRBD1 TRBJ2-2 TRBV11-2 TGTGCCAGCATCGGACAGGGGACGTCCGGGGAGCTGTTTTTT CASIGQGTSGELFF
. . TRBJ2-7 TRBV5-6 TGTGCCAGCAGCTTGAATCCGGGGACGGGCGAGCAGTACTTC CASSLNPGTGEQYF
few TRBD2 TRBJ2-5 TRBV18 TGTGCCAGCTCACCACCAAGCGGGGGGGGACTGTTTTTGGAGACCCAGTACTTC CASSPPSGGGLFLETQYF
. . TRBJ2-2 TRBV19 TGTGCCAGTAGTTCCCCCAGGCACGGCGGGGAGCTGTTTTTT CASSSPRHGGELFF
. TRBD2 TRBJ2-3 TRBV5-1 TGCGCCAGCAGCTCCGGGACTAGCGGGAATAGAGATACGCAGTATTTT CASSSGTSGNRDTQYF
. TRBD2 TRBJ2-2 TRBV5-1 TGCGCCAGCAGTTCGTCTAGCGGGAGTTCCGGGGAGCTGTTTTTT CASSSSSGSSGELFF
. TRBD1 TRBJ1-5 TRBV7-9 TGTGCCAGCAGCTCAACCGGGACAGATCAGCCCCAGCATTTT CASSSTGTDQPQHF
. . TRBJ2-7 TRBV30 TGTGCCTGGAGTAGGATCTCCTACGAGCAGTACTTC CAWSRISYEQYF
. TRBD2 TRBJ2-1 TRBV19 TGTGCCAGTAGTATTCGGCCCACCGGCGGGGGGCCCTACAATGAGCAGTTCTTC CASSIRPTGGGPYNEQFF
. TRBD2 TRBJ2-2 TRBV10-3 TGTGCCACCCGCCGCGGGGGGAACACCGGGGAGCTGTTTTTT CATRRGGNTGELFF
. . TRBJ1-2 TRBV19 TGTGCCAGTAGTATACGGTGGGGTGAGAACTATGGCTACACCTTC CASSIRWGENYGYTF
. TRBD1 TRBJ1-5 TRBV4-1 TGCGCCAGCAGCCAAGGACCGGACAGGGGCAATCAGCCCCAGCATTTT CASSQGPDRGNQPQHF
. . TRBJ2-3 TRBV7-2 TGTGCCAGCTCTAGTGTGGTGCCAGATACGCAGTATTTT CASSSVVPDTQYF
. . TRBJ2-1 TRBV28 TGTGCCAGCAGCGGAGAGGCCGAAGAGTTCTTC CASSGEAEEFF
. . TRBJ2-7 TRBV9 TGTGCCAGCAGCGTAGGGTTATTACCCCACTCCTACGAGCAGTACTTC CASSVGLLPHSYEQYF
. . TRBJ2-5 TRBV7-3 TGTGCCAGCAGAGCCACGCCCCAAGAGACCCAGTACTTC CASRATPQETQYF
. . TRBJ2-3 TRBV7-2 TGTGCCAGCAGCTTATCGGTCACAGATACGCAGTATTTT CASSLSVTDTQYF
. TRBD1 TRBJ1-3 TRBV30 TGTGCCTGGCGCCGGGACAGGGGACCTGGAAACACCATATATTTT CAWRRDRGPGNTIYF
few . TRBJ1-5 TRBV30 TGTGCCTGGAGTAATGGAGGGGATCAGCCCCAGCATTTT CAWSNGGDQPQHF
few TRBD2 TRBJ2-5 TRBV4-2 TGTGCCAGCAGCCAAGAGGTTGCCGGGACTAAAGAGACCCAGTACTTC CASSQEVAGTKETQYF
. . TRBJ2-5 TRBV6-5 TGTGCCAGCAGTACTACAGAGACCCAGTACTTC CASSTTETQYF
. . TRBJ2-3 TRBV6-1 TGTGCCAGCAGGAGACTAGCAGATACGCAGTATTTT CASRRLADTQYF
. TRBD2 TRBJ2-1 TRBV4-1 TGCGCCAGCAGCCAAGGGACTAGCGAGTACAATGAGCAGTTCTTC CASSQGTSEYNEQFF
few . TRBJ2-5 TRBV5-1 TGCGCCAGCAGCTTGGTGTCGGGGATAGAGACCCAGTACTTC CASSLVSGIETQYF
. . TRBJ2-7 TRBV11-3 TGTGCCAGCAGCTTCGCAGGTAGCGAGCAGTACTTC CASSFAGSEQYF
few . TRBJ2-3 TRBV6-5 TGTGCCAGCAGTTACTCCGATACGCAGTATTTT CASSYSDTQYF
. . TRBJ2-3 TRBV18 TGTGCCAGCTCACCGGCCAGCTCTGAGACGCAGTATTTT CASSPASSETQYF
. TRBD2 TRBJ2-5 TRBV5-1 TGCGCCAGCAGCTCCATAGCGGGGGGGAGGTTGGAGACCCAGTACTTC CASSSIAGGRLETQYF
. . TRBJ1-6 TRBV9 TGTGCCAGCAGCGCCAGGGTCAATTCACCCCTCCACTTT CASSARVNSPLHF
. . TRBJ1-1 TRBV6-5 TGTGCCAGCAGGACCCCGTACACTGAAGCTTTCTTT CASRTPYTEAFF
. TRBD1 TRBJ2-7 TRBV19 TGTGCCAGTAGTATCATGACAGGGACCAACGAGCAGTACTTC CASSIMTGTNEQYF
. . TRBJ1-6 TRBV7-2 TGTGCCAGCAGCCCGGTGGGGACGGACAATTCACCCCTCCACTTT CASSPVGTDNSPLHF
. . TRBJ2-1 TRBV18 TGTGCCAGCTCACCACGAGAGGGAAAATACAATGAGCAGTTCTTC CASSPREGKYNEQFF
few TRBD1 TRBJ1-1 TRBV5-4 TGTGCCAGCAGCTTTGGGGACAGGATGGCTGAAGCTTTCTTT CASSFGDRMAEAFF
. . TRBJ2-1 TRBV9 TGTGCCAGCAGCGTTTTTGAAAGGTTAGTCGCTGAGCAGTTCTTC CASSVFERLVAEQFF
. TRBD2 TRBJ2-3 TRBV19 TGTGCCAGTGGTAAACTAGCGGGGGGAGTAGATACGCAGTATTTT CASGKLAGGVDTQYF
. . TRBJ2-7 TRBV5-6 TGTGCCAGCAGCGAGCAGGGGGGGACTATATCCTACGAGCAGTACTTC CASSEQGGTISYEQYF
. TRBD2 TRBJ2-7 TRBV13 TGTGCCAGCAGCTTGAGGCGGGGGGGATCCTACGAGCAGTACTTC CASSLRRGGSYEQYF
. . TRBJ2-1 TRBV11-2 TGTGCCAGCAGCTTAGATAGTGAGCAGTTCTTC CASSLDSEQFF
. . TRBJ2-5 TRBV6-5 TGTGCCAGCACCAATACGGGTTCCATTGAGACCCAGTACTTC CASTNTGSIETQYF
. . TRBJ2-3 TRBV4-2 TGTGCCAGCAGCCTAAGGCAGGACTTTGATACGCAGTATTTT CASSLRQDFDTQYF
. . TRBJ2-7 TRBV6-6 TGTGCAGCAGGGAACTCCTACGAGCAGTACTTC CAAGNSYEQYF
once . TRBJ1-5 TRBV28 TGTGCCAGCAGCTCCTCCTCTCGGGGCAGCAATCAGCCCCAGCATTTT CASSSSSRGSNQPQHF
. . TRBJ2-2 TRBV19 TGTGCCACCGAATTGACAGTCAACACCGGGGAGCTGTTTTTT CATELTVNTGELFF
few . TRBJ1-2 TRBV7-8 TGTGCCAGCAGCTCAGAGAGGGCCTATGGCTACACCTTC CASSSERAYGYTF
. TRBD2 TRBJ2-5 TRBV11-3 TGTGCCAGCAGCTCCGGGAGGAGGGAGGAACAAGAGACCCAGTACTTC CASSSGRREEQETQYF